This TCR beta chain was observed in a study of blood T cell repertoires in COVID-19. Study summary: Acute and convalescent COVID-19 specimens originated in the United States, Italy and Spain.

In the source study's methods: Reference gene primers were amplified, and this amplification served to estimate nucleated cell counts. Method: immunoSEQ multiplex PCR; TCRdb's copy keeps in-frame clones and lacks some. V and J calls and clone size follow that table, whereas D and trimming were derived from the DNA. The table lists 200,000 to 300,000 clones, around 86% of them singletons. Two consecutive negative NP/OP PCR tests, clearance, or resolved symptoms defined Cohort 3 recovery. Input material: PBMCs or T cells enriched from blood (not recorded which). This clonotype originated in a young woman who had recovered from COVID-19.

CDR3 protein: CASSIGTEETQYF. CDR3 nucleotides: TGTGCCAGTAGTATAGGGACAGAAGAGACCCAGTACTTC. V gene TRBV19 combines with J gene TRBJ2-5; a possible D gene is TRBD1 (6 bases). V lost 1 base and J 3 bases, leaving 6 bases between the germline ends. The CDR3 loop spans 13 amino acids. Germline-derived CDR1 and CDR2 are LNHDA and SQIVND (reference sequence).